This T cell receptor beta chain was identified in a study of OX40 agonist ivuxolimab in advanced cancers. In the study overall: From about 23 to 85 years was the age range, with a mean of roughly 59 years, and around 80% were male. Patients with prior anti-PD-1, anti-PD-L1 or anti-CTLA-4 therapy were eligible; approximately 40% had some. Study observations and caveats: On average, CD8+ T cells had more expanded clones than CD4+.

Produced via immunoSEQ multiplex PCR; TCRdb's table is partial and in-frame only. The profile shows 53,000 or so clones, around four fifths of them singletons. The sample holds a few counts of this clone. The target antigen is unknown. V was shortened by 5 bases and J by 6 bases, with 11 bases between the two germline ends. CDR3 size: 12 residues. From germline, CDR1 is MNHNS and CDR2 SASEGT. This receptor was identified in an adult with an advanced solid tumor such as melanoma, head and neck, liver or kidney cancer. The sequencing used CD4+ or CD8+ T cells sorted from blood, collected in a trial of the OX40 agonist ivuxolimab. The chain employs TRBV6-1 and TRBJ2-7; D possibly corresponds to TRBD1 (6 bases). Written as DNA, the CDR3 is TGTGCCAGCAGTTTGCAAGGGGGCGAGCAGTACTTC. This sequence encodes CASSLQGGEQYF.